Below, 25 T cell receptor beta chains from the same sample are listed, as sequenced in a study of neoadjuvant nivolumab and ipilimumab in lung cancer. Clones were read by immunoSEQ multiplex PCR, and TCRdb kept only the in-frame ones, dropping some. The data contain some 4,000 clones, about four fifths of them singletons. The sample consisted of normal lung tissue adjacent to the tumor, taken after neoadjuvant nivolumab, alone or with ipilimumab, at or shortly before surgery. The origin of the receptors is an adult with non-small cell lung cancer. Some clones in this sample may be carry-over from other donors' samples.

The V and J genes are TRBV13 and TRBJ2-6; 8 bases agree with TRBD1. The germline V gene has CDR1 PRHDT and CDR2 FYEKMQ (reference sequence). The J segment lost 5 bases and the V segment lost 6 bases, leaving 3 bases of the junction unmatched. The CDR3 is 14 amino acids. The CDR3 coding sequence is TGTGCCAGCAGTCGACAGGGGTGGGCCAACGTCCTGACTTTC. Its translation is CASSRQGWANVLTF.

This chain connects TRBV9 to TRBJ2-1; no reliable D call. Germline V gene data show CDR1 as SGDLS and CDR2 as YYNGEE. V gave up 0 bases and J gave up 6 bases, with 7 bases separating them. This CDR3 has 13 amino acids. As DNA, the CDR3 is TGTGCCAGCAGCGTAGGGGATTTCAATGAGCAGTTCTTC. It specifies CASSVGDFNEQFF.

This clone was observed a few times. The chain combines TRBV7-8 with TRBJ1-1, with 12 bases that match TRBD1. The CDR3 extends over 17 amino acids. J was trimmed by 5 bases and V by 5 bases; bases with no gene match: 12. Germline V gene lookup returns CDR1 SGHVS and CDR2 FQNEAQ. Here the CDR3 reads CASSPLRDRGLGTEAFF. The CDR3 coding sequence is TGTGCCAGCAGCCCATTACGGGACAGGGGGCTCGGAACTGAAGCTTTCTTT.

The gene calls are TRBV5-1 and TRBJ1-1, with TRBD1 identical over 8 bases. This CDR3 has 16 amino acids. Germline CDR1 SGHRS, CDR2 YFSETQ. V trimming: 0 bases; J trimming: 1 base; junction bases outside the gene matches: 5. The CDR3 spells CASSLVGQGANTEAFF. For the CDR3, the DNA is TGCGCCAGCAGCTTGGTAGGGCAGGGGGCGAACACTGAAGCTTTCTTT.

In this sample, this clone turned up a few times. The chain combines TRBV7-8 with TRBJ2-2; maybe TRBD1 (5 bases). V lost 5 bases and J 1 base, leaving 20 bases between the germline ends. CDR1 and CDR2 from the germline V gene are SGHVS and FQNEAQ. CDR3 length: 18 residues. The CDR3 nucleotides are TGTGCCAGCAGCCCCCTGGTAGGGCAGGGTTTGAACACCGGGGAGCTGTTTTTT. It is translated as CASSPLVGQGLNTGELFF.

The chain is built from TRBV29-1 and TRBJ1-2; the match to TRBD1 covers 8 bases. Trimming removed 8 bases from V and 4 bases from J; junction bases left unmatched: 12. The CDR3 spans 14 residues. The germline gives CDR1 SQVTM, CDR2 ANQGSEA. DNA for the CDR3: TGCAGCTCCGGAGGGGCAGGGGGCGTCTATGGCTACACCTTC. This encodes CSSGGAGGVYGYTF.

V usage is TRBV2 and J usage is TRBJ2-7, with TRBD2 identical over 7 bases. J gave up 3 bases and V 2 bases, and 10 bases lay outside the gene matches. Germline CDR1 SNHLY, CDR2 FYNNEI. The CDR3 loop spans 16 amino acids. The CDR3 bases are TGTGCCAGCAGTGAACTAGCGGACCCATGGGGCTACGAGCAGTACTTC. Translating it yields CASSELADPWGYEQYF.

The chain uses TRBV7-2 and TRBJ1-2; D unresolved. This CDR3 contains 14 residues. Per the germline V gene, CDR1 is SGHTA and CDR2 is FQGNSA. V shed 3 bases and J shed 2 bases, with 10 bases lying between them. CDR3 DNA sequence: TGTGCCAGCAGCTTGGAAGGTGGGAACTATGGCTACACCTTC. As protein: CASSLEGGNYGYTF. Based on the CDR3 plus reference TRBV7-2 and TRBJ1-2, the full variable domain is GAGVSQSPSNKVTEKGKDVELRCDPISGHTALYWYRQSLGQGLEFLIYFQGNSAPDKSGLPSDRFSAERTGGSVSTLTIQRTQQEDSAVYLCASSLEGGNYGYTFGSGTRLTVV.

In its sample, this clone ranks as large (0.1 to 1%). The chain links TRBV4-3 to TRBJ1-2; D unresolved. The CDR3 consists of 15 residues. In germline, CDR1 is LGHNA, CDR2 YSLEER. V lost 4 bases and J lost 4, with 16 bases in between. The CDR3: CASSPSGVESYGYTF. In DNA form, the CDR3 reads TGCGCCAGCAGCCCCTCCGGGGTGGAGTCCTATGGCTACACCTTC.

CDR3 sequence: CASSYRGTGDYYGYTF. Written as DNA, the CDR3 is TGTGCCAGCAGTTACAGGGGGACAGGGGATTACTATGGCTACACCTTC. J is TRBJ1-2 and V is TRBV6-5, with 10 bases lining up with TRBD1. The germline gives CDR1 MNHEY, CDR2 SVGAGI. This CDR3 spans 16 amino acids. The trim removed 2 bases at V and 3 bases at J, leaving 6 bases unmatched.

This clone has only one observation. V gene TRBV11-1 combines with J gene TRBJ2-7; D may be TRBD2 (6 bases). The CDR3 has 13 residues. Germline V lookup: CDR1 SGHAT, CDR2 FQDESV (reference sequence). V shed 5 bases and J shed 6 bases, with 14 bases lying between them. CDR3 protein: CASSGRGRSEQYF. The CDR3 DNA is TGTGCCAGCAGCGGGCGGGGCAGAAGCGAGCAGTACTTC.

This chain's CDR3 is CSVAADHEQYF. The CDR3 coding sequence is TGCAGCGTTGCTGCAGACCACGAGCAGTACTTC. V is TRBV29-1 and J is TRBJ2-7; D is unclear. This CDR3 contains 11 residues. With 4 bases removed from V and 5 bases from J, the gap between germline ends came to 9 bases. CDR1 and CDR2 (germline): SQVTM, ANQGSEA.

The gene calls are TRBV15 and TRBJ1-5; D unresolved. The CDR3 runs 16 residues. From germline, CDR1 is LNHNV and CDR2 YYDKDF (reference sequence). Trimming took off 0 bases at V and 2 bases at J, with 11 bases between the two ends. The CDR3 loop is CATSRDPTHGNQPQHF. CDR3 bases: TGTGCCACCAGCAGAGATCCCACACATGGCAATCAGCCCCAGCATTTT.

This rearrangement joins TRBV12-5 to TRBJ2-1, with no clear D. Germline loops: CDR1 LGHNT, CDR2 FRNRAP. This CDR3 is 14 amino acids long. Trimming stripped 1 base from V and 2 bases from J, with 6 bases between. CDR3 amino acids: CASGLGQPYNEQFF. The CDR3 DNA reads TGTGCTAGTGGTTTGGGCCAGCCCTACAATGAGCAGTTCTTC.

The chain combines TRBV2 with TRBJ1-2; D gene uncertain. The CDR3 is 11 amino acids. The germline V gene encodes CDR1 SNHLY and CDR2 FYNNEI. The germline V and J ends were trimmed by 3 bases and 5 bases, with 4 bases remaining between them. The CDR3 nucleotides are TGTGCCAGCAGTGACGAGTATGGCTACACCTTC. Its protein product is CASSDEYGYTF.

This chain connects TRBV11-3 to TRBJ2-1, with a tentative D call TRBD2 (6 bases). The germline V gene has CDR1 SGHNT and CDR2 YENEEA. CDR3 size: 15 residues. The V end was cut by 4 bases, the J end by 8 bases, with 18 bases between. CDR3 sequence: CASSSDGGGADEQFF. CDR3 sequence (DNA): TGTGCCAGCAGCTCAGACGGCGGAGGGGCGGATGAGCAGTTCTTC.

The chain is built from TRBV5-8 and TRBJ1-5, with a weak D call TRBD1 (6 bases). Trimming removed 1 base from V and 7 bases from J, with 9 bases in between. The CDR3 runs 13 residues. Germline V gene lookup returns CDR1 SGHTS and CDR2 YDEGEE. CDR3 loop: CASSLTDRQPQHF. CDR3 bases: TGTGCCAGCAGCTTGACCGACAGGCAGCCCCAGCATTTT.

The V gene is TRBV27, the J gene TRBJ1-2; 7 bases agree with TRBD1. The V segment lost 5 bases and the J segment 7 bases; nucleotides outside the gene matches: 7. CDR3 length: 13 amino acids. CDR1 and CDR2 (germline): MNHEY, SMNVEV (reference sequence). CDR3 in DNA: TGTGCCAGCAGTCGGCAGGGGGATTCTGGCTACACCTTC. Translated: CASSRQGDSGYTF.

This sequence joins TRBV7-9 and TRBJ1-1, with TRBD1 matching 8 bases. CDR3 size: 13 residues. The germline gives CDR1 SEHNR, CDR2 FQNEAQ (reference sequence). V shed 4 bases and J 3 bases; nucleotides not matched to a gene: 1. This CDR3 is CASSSQGDTEAFF. The CDR3 DNA is TGTGCCAGCAGCTCACAGGGGGACACTGAAGCTTTCTTT.

This clone was seen a single time. V usage is TRBV2 and J usage is TRBJ2-7, with 10 bases lining up with TRBD1. The CDR3 consists of 14 residues. The germline V gene encodes CDR1 SNHLY and CDR2 FYNNEI. Trimming cost V 6 bases and J 0 bases; bases outside gene matches: 2. CDR3 DNA sequence: TGTGCCAGCAGCCGACAGGGGGCCTCCTACGAGCAGTACTTC. It yields the protein CASSRQGASYEQYF.

This clone was seen only once. Other nucleotide sequences in the sample specify the same CDR3. The chain employs TRBV11-1 and TRBJ1-1; D ambiguous. CDR3 size: 15 residues. Germline CDR1 is SGHAT and CDR2 is FQDESV (reference sequence). The V end lost 1 base, the J end lost 0 bases, and 9 bases lay between the germline ends. Here the CDR3 DNA reads TGTGCCAGCAGCTTAGGGCAGAACTTGAACACTGAAGCTTTCTTT. As protein: CASSLGQNLNTEAFF. Using reference TRBV11-1 and TRBJ1-1 for the parts outside the CDR3, the full variable domain is EAEVAQSPRYKITEKSQAVAFWCDPISGHATLYWYRQILGQGPELLVQFQDESVVDDSQLPKDRFSAERLKGVDSTLKIQPAELGDSAMYLCASSLGQNLNTEAFFGQGTRLTVV.

The rearrangement links TRBV7-9 to TRBJ1-2; no clear D. CDR1 is SEHNR, CDR2 FQNEAQ, per germline (reference sequence). Trimming shortened V by 1 base and J by 9 bases, and 6 bases separated the two germline ends. The CDR3 covers 11 residues. Here the CDR3 reads CASSLDRSYTF. CDR3 sequence (DNA): TGTGCCAGCAGCTTAGACCGGAGCTACACCTTC.

The chain is built from TRBV5-1 and TRBJ1-2, with unresolved D. V was shortened by 0 bases and J by 7 bases, with 13 bases between the two germline ends. CDR3 length: 14 amino acids. Germline assignment: CDR1 SGHRS and CDR2 YFSETQ. CDR3 protein: CASSLEWNSRGYTF. The CDR3, as DNA: TGCGCCAGCAGCTTGGAGTGGAATTCGCGTGGCTACACCTTC.

The V call is TRBV7-9, the J call TRBJ1-2; D possibly corresponds to TRBD1 (5 bases). CDR1 is SEHNR, CDR2 FQNEAQ, per germline (reference sequence). This CDR3 is built from 14 residues. The V end was cut by 4 bases, the J end by 4 bases, with 13 bases between. The CDR3 DNA is TGTGCCAGCAGCTCCTCACAGGTTCCCTATGGCTACACCTTC. It codes for CASSSSQVPYGYTF. Full variable domain (outside the CDR3, taken from reference TRBV7-9 and TRBJ1-2): DTGVSQNPRHKITKRGQNVTFRCDPISEHNRLYWYRQTLGQGPEFLTYFQNEAQLEKSRLLSDRFSAERPKGSFSTLEIQRTEQGDSAMYLCASSSSQVPYGYTFGSGTRLTVV.

This sequence joins TRBV5-4 and TRBJ1-2; D perhaps matches TRBD1 (6 bases). Trimming left V 0 bases short and J 8 bases short, with 14 bases between. From germline, CDR1 is SGHNT and CDR2 YYREEE (reference sequence). The CDR3 is 14 residues long. The CDR3 region is CASSLVQGPLGYTF. As DNA, the CDR3 is TGTGCCAGCAGCTTGGTACAGGGACCTTTAGGCTACACCTTC. Drawing the rest from reference TRBV5-4 and TRBJ1-2, the complete variable domain is ETGVTQSPTHLIKTRGQQVTLRCSSQSGHNTVSWYQQALGQGPQFIFQYYREEENGRGNFPPRFSGLQFPNYSSELNVNALELDDSALYLCASSLVQGPLGYTFGSGTRLTVV.